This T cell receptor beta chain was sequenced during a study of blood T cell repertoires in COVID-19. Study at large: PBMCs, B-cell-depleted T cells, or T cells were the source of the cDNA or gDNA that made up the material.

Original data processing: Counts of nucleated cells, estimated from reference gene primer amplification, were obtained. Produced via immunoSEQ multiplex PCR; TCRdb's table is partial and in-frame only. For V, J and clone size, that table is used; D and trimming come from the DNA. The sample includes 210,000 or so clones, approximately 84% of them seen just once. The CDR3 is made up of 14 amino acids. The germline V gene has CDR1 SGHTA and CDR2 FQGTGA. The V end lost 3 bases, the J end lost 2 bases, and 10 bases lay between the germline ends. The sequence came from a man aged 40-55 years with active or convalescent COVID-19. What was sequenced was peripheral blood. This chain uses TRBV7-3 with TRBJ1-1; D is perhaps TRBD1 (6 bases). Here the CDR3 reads CASSLTGGNTEAFF. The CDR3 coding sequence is TGTGCCAGCAGCTTGACAGGCGGAAACACTGAAGCTTTCTTT. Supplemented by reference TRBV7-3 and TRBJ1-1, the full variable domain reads GAGVSQTPSNKVTEKGKYVELRCDPISGHTALYWYRQSLGQGPEFLIYFQGTGAADDSGLPNDRFFAVRPEGSVSTLKIQRTERGDSAVYLCASSLTGGNTEAFFGQGTRLTVV.